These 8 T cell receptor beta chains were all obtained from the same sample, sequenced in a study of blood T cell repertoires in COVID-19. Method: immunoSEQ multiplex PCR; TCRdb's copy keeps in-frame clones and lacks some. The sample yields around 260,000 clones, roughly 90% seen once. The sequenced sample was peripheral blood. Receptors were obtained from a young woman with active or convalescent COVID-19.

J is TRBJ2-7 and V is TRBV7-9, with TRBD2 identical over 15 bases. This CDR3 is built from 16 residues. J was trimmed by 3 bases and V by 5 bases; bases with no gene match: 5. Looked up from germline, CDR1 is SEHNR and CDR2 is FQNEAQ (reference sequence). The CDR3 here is CASSPGTSGGLYEQYF. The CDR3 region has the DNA TGTGCCAGCAGCCCCGGGACTAGCGGGGGGCTCTACGAGCAGTACTTC.

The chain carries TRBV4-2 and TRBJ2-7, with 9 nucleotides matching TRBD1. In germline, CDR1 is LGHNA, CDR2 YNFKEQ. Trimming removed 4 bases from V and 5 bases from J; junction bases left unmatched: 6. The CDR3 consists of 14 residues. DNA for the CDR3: TGTGCCAGCAGCCCAAGGACAGGGGAGGACGAGCAGTACTTC. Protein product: CASSPRTGEDEQYF.

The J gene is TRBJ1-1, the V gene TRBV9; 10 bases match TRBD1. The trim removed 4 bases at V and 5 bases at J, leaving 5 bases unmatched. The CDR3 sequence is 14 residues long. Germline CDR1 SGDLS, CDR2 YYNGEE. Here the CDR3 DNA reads TGTGCCAGCAGCAACCCGGGACAGGGGACTGAAGCTTTCTTT. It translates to CASSNPGQGTEAFF.

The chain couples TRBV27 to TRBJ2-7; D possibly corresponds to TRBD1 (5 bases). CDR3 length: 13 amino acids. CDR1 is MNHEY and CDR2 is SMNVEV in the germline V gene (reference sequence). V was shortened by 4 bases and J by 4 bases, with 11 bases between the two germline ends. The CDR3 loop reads CASSYRRDYEQYF. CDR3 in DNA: TGTGCCAGCAGTTATCGCAGGGATTACGAGCAGTACTTC.

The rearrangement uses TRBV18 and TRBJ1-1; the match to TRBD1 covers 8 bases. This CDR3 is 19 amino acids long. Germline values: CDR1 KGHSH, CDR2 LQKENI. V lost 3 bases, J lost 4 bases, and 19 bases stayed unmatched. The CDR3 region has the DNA TGTGCCAGCTCACCTTTGCTACCATCCAGGGGGCGCAAGGGCACTGAAGCTTTCTTT. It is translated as CASSPLLPSRGRKGTEAFF.

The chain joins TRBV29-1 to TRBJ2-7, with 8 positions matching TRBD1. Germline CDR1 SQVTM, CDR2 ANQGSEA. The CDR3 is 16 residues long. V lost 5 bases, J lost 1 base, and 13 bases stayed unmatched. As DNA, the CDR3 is TGCAGCGTTTCCCACGACGAAGACAGGGGATCCTACGAGCAGTACTTC. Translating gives CSVSHDEDRGSYEQYF.

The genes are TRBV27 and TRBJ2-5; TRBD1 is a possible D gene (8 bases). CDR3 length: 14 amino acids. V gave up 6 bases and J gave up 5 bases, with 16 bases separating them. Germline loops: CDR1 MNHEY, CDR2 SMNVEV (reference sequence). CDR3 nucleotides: TGTGCCAGCAGCAGATACAGGGGGGGGGAGACCCAGTACTTC. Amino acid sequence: CASSRYRGGETQYF.

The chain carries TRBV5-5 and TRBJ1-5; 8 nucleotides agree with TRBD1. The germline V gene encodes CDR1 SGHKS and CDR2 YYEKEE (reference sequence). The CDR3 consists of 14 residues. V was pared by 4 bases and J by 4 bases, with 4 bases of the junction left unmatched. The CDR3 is CASSRDRGNQPQHF. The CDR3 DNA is TGTGCCAGCAGCCGTGACAGGGGAAATCAGCCCCAGCATTTT.